These 25 T cell receptor beta chains were all obtained from the same sample, sequenced in a study of T cell clonality in common variable immunodeficiency. Here immunoSEQ multiplex PCR was the method, and the copy in TCRdb shows in-frame clones only, minus some. There are 50,000 to 60,000 clones in the sample, none observed a single time. The specimen was peripheral blood mononuclear cells. The receptors were gathered from a person aged 18 to 70 in good health.

This clone was observed at least ten times. The read ends 3 residues shy of where the CDR3 ends; the end is completed using the germline J gene. V is TRBV2 and J is TRBJ2-3; D not certain. CDR1 and CDR2 (germline): SNHLY, FYNNEI. This CDR3 is 14 amino acids long. Trimming took 0 bases from V and 6 from J, leaving 10 bases between them. The sequenced CDR3 bases are TGTGCCAGCAGTGAAGCGCTCCCTGGCGATACG. This sequence encodes CASSEALPGDT. The whole CDR3 reads CASSEALPGDTQYF.

Regarding this clone: Read coverage stops 3 residues before the CDR3 terminus; the germline J gene supplies the remainder. The gene calls are TRBV6-1 and TRBJ1-1, with D perhaps TRBD1 (5 bases). The germline V gene encodes CDR1 MNHNS and CDR2 SASEGT. The CDR3 runs 16 residues. The CDR3 protein is CASSEPGLAPQETAFF. CDR3 bases read: TGTGCCAGCAGTGAACCGGGACTAGCGCCACAAGAGACC.

This clone was seen many times. Read data end 3 residues before the CDR3 end; the end is taken from the germline J gene. V usage is TRBV18 and J usage is TRBJ2-1; the D is unclear. The ends were cut back, 1 base at V and 0 bases at J, with 7 bases in the middle. This CDR3 contains 15 residues. The germline gives CDR1 KGHSH, CDR2 LQKENI. CDR3 DNA, as far as it was read: TGTGCCAGCTCACCACAACTAAGCTCCTACAATGAG. Translation gives CASSPQLSSYNE. The whole CDR3 reads CASSPQLSSYNEQFF.

This clone occurred many times. The CDR3 sequence is CSVDPTGGTEAFF. The sequenced part of the CDR3 DNA is TGCAGCGTCGACCCTACAGGGGGGACTGAA. This rearrangement joins TRBV29-1 to TRBJ1-1; 8 nucleotides agree with TRBD1. The read is 3 residues too short to cover the CDR3 end, so that end is filled in from the germline J gene. The CDR3 consists of 13 residues. Germline V CDR1 and CDR2: SQVTM, ANQGSEA. V gave up 6 bases and J gave up 5 bases; unmatched junction bases: 8.

With respect to this clone: The sequenced fragment ends 3 residues before the CDR3 boundary, so the rest is inferred from the germline J gene. The chain is built from TRBV10-2 and TRBJ2-3; D may be TRBD1 (5 bases). This CDR3 is built from 14 residues. Germline-derived CDR1 and CDR2 are WSHSY and SAAADI. CDR3 loop: CASGQGRVKETQYF. CDR3 DNA (partial): TGCGCCAGCGGCCAGGGTCGGGTGAAAGAGACG.

This clone was seen repeatedly, ten times or more. Read coverage stops 3 residues before the CDR3 terminus; the germline J gene supplies the remainder. The J gene is TRBJ1-1, the V gene TRBV7-2; D not resolved. V lost 0 bases and J lost 2, with 10 bases in between. The germline V gene encodes CDR1 SGHTA and CDR2 FQGNSA. The CDR3 runs 15 residues. The CDR3 sequence is CASSLARVGNTEAFF. The sequenced part of the CDR3 DNA is TGTGCCAGCAGCTTAGCACGGGTCGGAAACACTGAA.

Many counts were recorded for this clone. The DNA ends 3 residues before the CDR3 does, and the rest of the CDR3 is filled in from the germline J gene. The chain is built from TRBV12-3 or TRBV12-4 and TRBJ2-1; perhaps TRBD1 as D (6 bases). Trimming stripped 1 base from V and 3 bases from J, with 10 bases between. This CDR3 contains 15 residues. CDR3 loop: CASSLGQGNYNEQFF. The covered CDR3 bases are TGTGCCAGCAGTTTAGGCCAGGGGAACTACAATGAG.

Comments on this clone: From the germline J gene comes the end of the CDR3, since the read stops 3 residues before it. This chain joins TRBV29-1 and TRBJ2-3; D might be TRBD1 (6 bases). The germline V and J ends were trimmed by 8 bases and 5 bases, with 20 bases remaining between them. The CDR3 contains 14 residues. Looked up from germline, CDR1 is SQVTM and CDR2 is ANQGSEA. The covered CDR3 bases are TGCAGCTCATCCCTGGGATACAGGGAAGATACG. Its protein is CSSSLGYREDT. The CDR3 as a whole reads CSSSLGYREDTQYF.

This clone was found many times. The read terminates 3 residues before the CDR3 end, so the remaining end is supplied by the germline J gene. The sample holds other DNA sequences that translate to the same CDR3. The rearrangement uses TRBV20-1 and TRBJ1-1; D is uncertain. The CDR3 covers 12 residues. Deletions cut 0 bases from V and 0 bases from J, with 2 bases between. Germline-derived CDR1 and CDR2 are DFQATT and SNEGSKA (reference sequence). The CDR3 loop reads CSARDVNTEAFF. The CDR3 DNA, read in part, is TGCAGTGCTAGAGACGTGAACACTGAA.

This clone appeared many times. The read ends 3 residues early relative to the CDR3; the germline J gene fills the gap. The chain couples TRBV20-1 to TRBJ2-7; possibly TRBD2 for D (6 bases). Germline CDR1 reads DFQATT; CDR2 reads SNEGSKA (reference sequence). Trimming stripped 1 base from V and 3 bases from J, with 10 bases between. The CDR3 has 13 residues. The chain's CDR3 is CSARGDWDYEQYF. Partial CDR3 DNA: TGCAGTGCTAGAGGGGACTGGGACTACGAG.

This clone was recorded many times. The read stops 3 residues short of the end of the CDR3; the missing end is completed from the germline J gene. The chain has TRBV19 and TRBJ1-6; 9 nucleotides match TRBD1. Looked up from germline, CDR1 is LNHDA and CDR2 is SQIVND (reference sequence). There are 14 residues in the CDR3. The CDR3 here is CASSPWDRVRPLHF. The DNA read from the CDR3 is TGTGCCAGTAGTCCCTGGGACAGGGTAAGGCCC.

This clone was found many times. Coverage ceases 3 residues before the CDR3 finishes, and the germline J gene fills in the end. This chain links TRBV29-1 with TRBJ1-2, with a possible D match to TRBD1 (6 bases). Germline CDR1 and CDR2: SQVTM and ANQGSEA. The V gene lost 3 bases and the J gene lost 3 bases, with 11 bases spanning the gap. The CDR3 is 13 residues long. The part of the CDR3 DNA that was read is TGCAGCGTTGATAGGGGGACCTACTATGGC. Protein product: CSVDRGTYYG. The entire CDR3 protein reads CSVDRGTYYGYTF.

This clone was recorded a few times. Other DNA sequences in the same sample also yield this CDR3. CDR3 in amino acids: CASSPERLAIDTQYF. CDR3 DNA, as far as it was read: TGTGCCAGCAGCCCGGAACGACTAGCCATAGATACG. V is TRBV7-9 and J is TRBJ2-3, with 7 bases lining up with TRBD2. Coverage ceases 3 residues before the CDR3 finishes, and the germline J gene fills in the end. Trimming cost V 5 bases and J 5 bases; bases outside gene matches: 10. The germline gives CDR1 SEHNR, CDR2 FQNEAQ (reference sequence). There are 15 residues in the CDR3.

In its sample, this clone was seen many times. The sequenced fragment ends 3 residues before the CDR3 boundary, so the rest is inferred from the germline J gene. This chain connects TRBV7-2 to TRBJ2-7; 9 bases agree with TRBD1. Germline trimming cut 4 bases from V and 4 bases from J; bases unmatched to any gene: 8. There are 15 residues in the CDR3. Per germline, CDR1 SGHTA and CDR2 FQGNSA. The covered CDR3 bases are TGTGCCAGCAGCTCACGGACAGGGGTAGGGTACGAG. It codes for CASSSRTGVGYE. The CDR3, in full, reads CASSSRTGVGYEQYF.

Notes on this clone: Read sequence stops 3 residues before the CDR3 end, and the germline J gene provides the missing end. The chain carries TRBV29-1 and TRBJ2-7; D is possibly TRBD2 (5 bases). Per the germline V gene, CDR1 is SQVTM and CDR2 is ANQGSEA. The CDR3 consists of 14 residues. V dropped 7 bases and J dropped 0 bases, with 16 bases sitting between them. The covered CDR3 bases are TGCAGCGCCAGAGCCGGACTCAGCTCCTACGAG. Residues: CSARAGLSSYE. The CDR3 reads in full as CSARAGLSSYEQYF.

This clone was observed at least ten times. Read data end 3 residues before the CDR3 end; the end is taken from the germline J gene. The chain combines TRBV7-8 with TRBJ2-7; D is unclear. Trimming pared 5 bases from V and 6 bases from J, leaving 11 bases between. The CDR3 length is 12 residues. The V gene's germline CDR1 is SGHVS and CDR2 FQNEAQ. CDR3 sequence reads: CASSPPGGEQYF. CDR3 DNA, as far as it was read: TGTGCCAGCAGCCCCCCCGGTGGCGAG.

Ten or more counts support this clone. The read comes to an end 3 residues before the CDR3 does, leaving the germline J gene to fill in the end. This chain connects TRBV5-1 to TRBJ2-2; TRBD2 matches 10 bases. After removal of 0 bases from V and 4 bases from J, the junction contained 3 bases not matched to a gene. The CDR3 totals 16 residues. Per germline, CDR1 SGHRS and CDR2 YFSETQ. This CDR3 is CASSLGLAGFTGELFF. The part of the CDR3 DNA that was read is TGCGCCAGCAGCTTGGGACTAGCGGGTTTCACCGGGGAG.

As regards this clone: Coverage ceases 3 residues before the CDR3 finishes, and the germline J gene fills in the end. The chain combines TRBV20-1 with TRBJ1-2; D call uncertain. There are 12 residues in the CDR3. The germline CDR1 and CDR2 sequences are DFQATT and SNEGSKA (reference sequence). Partial CDR3 DNA: TGCAGTGCTGGCGACCTGCGGGCAGAC. It encodes CSAGDLRAD. The whole CDR3 protein reads CSAGDLRADYTF.

The sample holds many counts of this clone. Read sequence stops 3 residues before the CDR3 end, and the germline J gene provides the missing end. The chain carries TRBV20-1 and TRBJ2-3; D may be TRBD1 (6 bases). Germline CDR1 and CDR2: DFQATT and SNEGSKA (reference sequence). This CDR3 is 16 amino acids long. CDR3 DNA, as far as it was read: TGCAGTGCTAGGGTACAGGGAATTTGGTCGATGGAGACG. Its translation is CSARVQGIWSMET. The full CDR3 sequence reads CSARVQGIWSMETQYF.

The sample holds a few counts of this clone. Read coverage stops 3 residues before the CDR3 terminus; the germline J gene supplies the remainder. The chain combines TRBV6-2 or TRBV6-3 with TRBJ1-2; D gene unclear. From germline, CDR1 is MNHEY and CDR2 SVGEGT. This CDR3 has 14 residues. The covered CDR3 bases are TGTGCCAGCAGCAAAGCGGGAGTTGGGGAGACC. It yields the protein CASSKAGVGET. The complete CDR3 reads CASSKAGVGETYTF.

The sample holds many counts of this clone. Read sequence stops 3 residues before the CDR3 end, and the germline J gene provides the missing end. This chain links TRBV20-1 with TRBJ2-7; TRBD2 matches at 10 bases. J lost 5 bases, V lost 4 bases, and 11 bases had no gene match. Per the germline V gene, CDR1 is DFQATT and CDR2 is SNEGSKA (reference sequence). CDR3 length: 15 amino acids. The CDR3 spells CSATKREGIVHEQYF. The sequenced CDR3 bases are TGCAGTGCTACCAAGCGGGAGGGAATAGTCCACGAG.

This clone was recorded at least ten times. The read ends 3 residues before the CDR3 terminus; that terminus is restored from the germline J gene. This chain uses TRBV11-3 with TRBJ2-3; the D gene is possibly TRBD2 (6 bases). Germline V gene lookup returns CDR1 SGHNT and CDR2 YENEEA. The CDR3 covers 13 residues. V lost 8 bases to trimming and J lost 3 bases, with 12 bases between them. The CDR3 bases that were read are TGTGCCAGCGCCCCAGGGAGGACAGATACG. The encoded protein is CASAPGRTDT. The full-length CDR3 reads as CASAPGRTDTQYF.

On this clone: From the germline J gene comes the end of the CDR3, since the read stops 3 residues before it. The V gene is TRBV7-2, the J gene TRBJ2-3; no reliable D call. Germline V gene lookup returns CDR1 SGHTA and CDR2 FQGNSA. CDR3 length equals 13 residues. CDR3 DNA (partial): TGTGCCAGCAGCCCGAGGAACGCACAGACG. It is translated as CASSPRNAQT. The complete CDR3 sequence is CASSPRNAQTQYF.

This clone has at least ten counts. The read halts 3 residues ahead of the CDR3 end, with the missing end drawn from the germline J gene. J is TRBJ2-5 and V is TRBV18; TRBD1 agrees at 9 bases. Germline V gives CDR1 KGHSH, CDR2 LQKENI. This CDR3 is built from 15 residues. Trimming at V came to 4 bases and at J to 4 bases, leaving 7 bases not matched to a gene. CDR3 region: CASSLGTGIGETQYF. The CDR3 DNA, read in part, is TGTGCCAGCTCACTCGGGACAGGGATAGGAGAGACC.

This clone was seen repeatedly, ten times or more. Coverage ceases 3 residues before the CDR3 finishes, and the germline J gene fills in the end. J is TRBJ1-5 and V is TRBV6-1; no definite D call. Trimming took 0 bases from V and 1 from J, leaving 13 bases between them. This CDR3 is 17 amino acids long. The germline gives CDR1 MNHNS, CDR2 SASEGT. Here the CDR3 reads CASSEALRDRSNQPQHF. The CDR3 bases that were read are TGTGCCAGCAGTGAAGCGCTTCGTGATCGGAGCAATCAGCCC.